This T cell receptor beta chain was recorded in a study of T cell responses to AZD1222 COVID-19 vaccine. V dropped 4 bases and J dropped 5; count of bases not matched to a gene: 4. The CDR3 spans 14 residues. Per the germline V gene, CDR1 is ENHRY and CDR2 is SYGVKD. Profiled with immunoSEQ multiplex PCR; TCRdb holds only in-frame clones, not every one. The data contain 150,000 to 200,000 clones, roughly 88% of them singletons. This clone is a singleton in its sample. J is TRBJ1-4 and V is TRBV10-3, with 7 bases matching TRBD1. Sample: peripheral blood, taken 28 days after the second AZD1222 dose. This TCR was recovered from an adult who received the AZD1222 COVID-19 vaccine. CDR3 loop: CAISGDSRNEKLFF. The CDR3 DNA is TGTGCCATCAGTGGGGACAGCCGGAATGAAAAACTGTTTTTT.